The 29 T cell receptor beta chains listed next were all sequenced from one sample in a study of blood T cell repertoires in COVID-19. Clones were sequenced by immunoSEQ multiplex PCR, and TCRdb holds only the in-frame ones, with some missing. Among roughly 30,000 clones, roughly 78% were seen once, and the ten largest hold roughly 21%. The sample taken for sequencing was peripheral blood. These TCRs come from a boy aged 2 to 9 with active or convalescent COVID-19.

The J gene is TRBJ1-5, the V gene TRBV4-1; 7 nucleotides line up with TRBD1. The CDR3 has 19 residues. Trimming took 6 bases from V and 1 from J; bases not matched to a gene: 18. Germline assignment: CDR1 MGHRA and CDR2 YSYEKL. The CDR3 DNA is TGCGCCAGCAGTAAGGGCCAGGGGGGCTCGAGTAAGAGCAATCAGCCCCAGCATTTT. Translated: CASSKGQGGSSKSNQPQHF.

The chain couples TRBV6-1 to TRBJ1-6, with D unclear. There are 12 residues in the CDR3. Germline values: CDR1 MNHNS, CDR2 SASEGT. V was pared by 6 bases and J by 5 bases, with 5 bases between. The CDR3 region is CASRQNNSPLHF. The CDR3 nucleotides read TGTGCCAGCAGACAGAATAATTCACCCCTCCACTTT.

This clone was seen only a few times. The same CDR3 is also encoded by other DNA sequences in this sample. This CDR3 is CSVGQGRNQPQHF. CDR3 sequence (DNA): TGCAGCGTTGGACAGGGCCGAAATCAGCCCCAGCATTTT. The V call is TRBV29-1, the J call TRBJ1-5, with 7 bases that match TRBD1. The CDR3 totals 13 residues. Trimming cost V 4 bases and J 4 bases; bases outside gene matches: 4. Germline CDR1 SQVTM, CDR2 ANQGSEA.

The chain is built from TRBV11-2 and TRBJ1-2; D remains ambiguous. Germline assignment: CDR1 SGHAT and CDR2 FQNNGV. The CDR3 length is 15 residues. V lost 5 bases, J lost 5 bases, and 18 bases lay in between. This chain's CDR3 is CASSTSPGFLYGYTF. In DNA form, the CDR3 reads TGTGCCAGCAGCACGAGTCCGGGATTTCTATATGGCTACACCTTC.

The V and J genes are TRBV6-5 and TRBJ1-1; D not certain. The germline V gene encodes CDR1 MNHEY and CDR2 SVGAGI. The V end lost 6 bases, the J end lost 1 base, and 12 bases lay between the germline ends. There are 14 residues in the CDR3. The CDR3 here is CASSRGGSNTEAFF. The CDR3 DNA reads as TGTGCCAGCAGCCGCGGAGGGTCGAACACTGAAGCTTTCTTT.

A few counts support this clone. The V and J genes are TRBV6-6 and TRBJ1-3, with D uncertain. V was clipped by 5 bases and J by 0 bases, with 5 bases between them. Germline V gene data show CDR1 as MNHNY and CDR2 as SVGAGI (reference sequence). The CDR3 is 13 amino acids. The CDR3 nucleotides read TGTGCCAGCAGTGACAACTCTGGAAACACCATATATTTT. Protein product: CASSDNSGNTIYF.

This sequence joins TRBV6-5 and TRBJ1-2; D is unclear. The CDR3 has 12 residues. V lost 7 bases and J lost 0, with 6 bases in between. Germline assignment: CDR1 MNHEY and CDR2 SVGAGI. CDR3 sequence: CASIPPNYGYTF. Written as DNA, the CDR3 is TGTGCCAGCATCCCTCCTAACTATGGCTACACCTTC.

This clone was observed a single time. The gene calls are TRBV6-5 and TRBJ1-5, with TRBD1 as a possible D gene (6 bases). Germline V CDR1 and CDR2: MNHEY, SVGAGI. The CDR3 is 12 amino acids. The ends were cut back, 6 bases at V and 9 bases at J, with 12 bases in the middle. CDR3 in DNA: TGTGCCAGCAGCGGGGACATGGGGCCCCAGCATTTT. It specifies CASSGDMGPQHF.

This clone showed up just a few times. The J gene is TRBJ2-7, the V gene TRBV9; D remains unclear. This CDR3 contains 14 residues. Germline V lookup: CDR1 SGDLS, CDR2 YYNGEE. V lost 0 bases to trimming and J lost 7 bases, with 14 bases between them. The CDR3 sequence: CASSVDAETREQYF. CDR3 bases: TGTGCCAGCAGCGTAGATGCAGAGACCAGGGAGCAGTACTTC.

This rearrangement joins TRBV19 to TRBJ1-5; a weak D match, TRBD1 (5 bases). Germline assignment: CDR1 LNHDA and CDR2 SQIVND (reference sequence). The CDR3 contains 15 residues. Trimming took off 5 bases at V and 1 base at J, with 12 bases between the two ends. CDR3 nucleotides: TGTGCCAGTAGTTGGGGACTGCCAAGCAATCAGCCCCAGCATTTT. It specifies CASSWGLPSNQPQHF.

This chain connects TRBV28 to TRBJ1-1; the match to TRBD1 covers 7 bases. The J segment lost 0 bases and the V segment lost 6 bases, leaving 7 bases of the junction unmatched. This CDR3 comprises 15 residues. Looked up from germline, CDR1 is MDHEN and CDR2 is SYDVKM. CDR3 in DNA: TGTGCCAGCAGACCACAGGGGCCCATGAACACTGAAGCTTTCTTT. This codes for CASRPQGPMNTEAFF.

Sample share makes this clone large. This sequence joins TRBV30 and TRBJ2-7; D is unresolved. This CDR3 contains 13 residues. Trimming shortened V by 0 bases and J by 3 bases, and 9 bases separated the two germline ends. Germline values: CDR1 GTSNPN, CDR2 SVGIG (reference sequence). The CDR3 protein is CAWSVAAVYEQYF. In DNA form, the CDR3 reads TGTGCCTGGAGTGTCGCGGCTGTCTACGAGCAGTACTTC.

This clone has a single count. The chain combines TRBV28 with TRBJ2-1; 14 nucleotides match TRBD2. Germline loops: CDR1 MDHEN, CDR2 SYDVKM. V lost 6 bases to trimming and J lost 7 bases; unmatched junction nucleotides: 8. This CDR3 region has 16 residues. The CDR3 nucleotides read TGTGCCAGCAGCCTCCGGACTAGCGGGAGGAAAAATGAGCAGTTCTTC. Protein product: CASSLRTSGRKNEQFF.

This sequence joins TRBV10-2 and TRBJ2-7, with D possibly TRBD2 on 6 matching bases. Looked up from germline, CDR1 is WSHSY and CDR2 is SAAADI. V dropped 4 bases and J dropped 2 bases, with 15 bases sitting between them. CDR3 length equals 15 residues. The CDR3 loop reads CASSGGLPSTYEQYF. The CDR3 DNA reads TGCGCCAGCAGTGGGGGACTGCCGTCAACCTACGAGCAGTACTTC.

The DNA of the CDR3 is TGTGCCAGCAGCCTCCAGGGGAGCAATGAGCAGTTCTTC. It yields the protein CASSLQGSNEQFF. This chain connects TRBV3-1 (or the pseudogene TRBV3-2) to TRBJ2-1; a possible D gene is TRBD1 (6 bases). The germline gives CDR1 LGHDT, CDR2 YNNKEL (reference sequence). V gave up 4 bases and J gave up 6 bases, with 10 bases separating them. The CDR3 has 13 amino acids.

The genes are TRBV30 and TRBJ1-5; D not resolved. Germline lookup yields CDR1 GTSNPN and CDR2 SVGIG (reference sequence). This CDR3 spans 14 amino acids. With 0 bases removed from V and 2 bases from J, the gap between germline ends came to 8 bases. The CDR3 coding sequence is TGTGCCTGGAGTGTAGAACGGGGCAATCAGCCCCAGCATTTT. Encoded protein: CAWSVERGNQPQHF.

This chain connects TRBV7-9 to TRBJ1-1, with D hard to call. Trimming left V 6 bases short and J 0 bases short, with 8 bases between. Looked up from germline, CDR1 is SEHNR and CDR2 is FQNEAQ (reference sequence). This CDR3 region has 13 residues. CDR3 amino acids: CASSYSVNTEAFF. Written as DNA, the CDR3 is TGTGCCAGCAGTTACAGTGTGAACACTGAAGCTTTCTTT.

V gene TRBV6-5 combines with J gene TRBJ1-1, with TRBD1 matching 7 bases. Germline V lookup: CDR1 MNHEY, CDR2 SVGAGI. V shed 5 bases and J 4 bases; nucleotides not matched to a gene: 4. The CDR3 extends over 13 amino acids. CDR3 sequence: CASSPGTATEAFF. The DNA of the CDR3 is TGTGCCAGCAGTCCCGGGACAGCCACTGAAGCTTTCTTT.

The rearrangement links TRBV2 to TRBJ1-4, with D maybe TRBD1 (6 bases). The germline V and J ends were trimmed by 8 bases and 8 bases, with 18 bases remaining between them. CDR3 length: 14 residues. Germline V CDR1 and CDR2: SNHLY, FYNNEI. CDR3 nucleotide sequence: TGTGCCAGCGTACGCACTCCAGGGGACGAAAAACTGTTTTTT. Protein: CASVRTPGDEKLFF.

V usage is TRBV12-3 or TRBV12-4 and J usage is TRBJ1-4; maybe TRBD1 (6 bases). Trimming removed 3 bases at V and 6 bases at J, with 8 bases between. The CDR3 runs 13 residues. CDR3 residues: CASSLGAHEKLFF. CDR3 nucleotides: TGTGCCAGCAGTTTGGGGGCGCATGAAAAACTGTTTTTT.

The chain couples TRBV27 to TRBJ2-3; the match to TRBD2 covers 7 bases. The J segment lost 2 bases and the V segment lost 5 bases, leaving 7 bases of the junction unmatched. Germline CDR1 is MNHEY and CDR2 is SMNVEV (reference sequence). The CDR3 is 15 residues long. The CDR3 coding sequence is TGTGCCAGCAGTCCACAAGCGGGGTACACAGATACGCAGTATTTT. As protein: CASSPQAGYTDTQYF.

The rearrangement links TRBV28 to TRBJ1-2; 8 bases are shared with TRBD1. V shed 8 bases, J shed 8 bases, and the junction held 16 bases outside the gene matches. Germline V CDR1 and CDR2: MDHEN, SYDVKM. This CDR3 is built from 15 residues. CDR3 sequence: CASLIPGRGRGGYTF. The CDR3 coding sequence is TGTGCCAGCCTAATCCCCGGCAGGGGGCGCGGCGGCTACACCTTC.

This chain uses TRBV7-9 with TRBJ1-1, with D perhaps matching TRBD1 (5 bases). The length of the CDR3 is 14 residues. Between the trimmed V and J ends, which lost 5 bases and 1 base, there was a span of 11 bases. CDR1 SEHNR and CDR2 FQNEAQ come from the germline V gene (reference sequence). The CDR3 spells CASSRNQGNTEAFF. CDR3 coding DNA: TGTGCCAGCAGCCGTAATCAGGGGAACACTGAAGCTTTCTTT.

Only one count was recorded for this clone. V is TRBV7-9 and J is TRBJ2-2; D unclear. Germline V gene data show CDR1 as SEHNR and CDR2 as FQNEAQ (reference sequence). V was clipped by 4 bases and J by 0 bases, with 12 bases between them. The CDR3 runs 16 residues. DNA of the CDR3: TGTGCCAGCAGCTCCACTGTCGGTACGAACACCGGGGAGCTGTTTTTT. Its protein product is CASSSTVGTNTGELFF. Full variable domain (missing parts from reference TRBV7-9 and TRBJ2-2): DTGVSQNPRHKITKRGQNVTFRCDPISEHNRLYWYRQTLGQGPEFLTYFQNEAQLEKSRLLSDRFSAERPKGSFSTLEIQRTEQGDSAMYLCASSSTVGTNTGELFFGEGSRLTVL.

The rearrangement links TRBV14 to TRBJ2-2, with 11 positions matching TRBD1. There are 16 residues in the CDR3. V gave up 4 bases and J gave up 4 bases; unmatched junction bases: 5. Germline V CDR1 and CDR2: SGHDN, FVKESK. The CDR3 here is CASSPWTGGPTGELFF. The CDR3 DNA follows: TGTGCCAGCAGCCCTTGGACAGGGGGCCCCACCGGGGAGCTGTTTTTT.

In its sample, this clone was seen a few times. The CDR3 nucleotides are TGTGCCAGCAGTTCAGGGTACTCACCCCTCCACTTT. Encoded protein: CASSSGYSPLHF. The chain links TRBV12-3 or TRBV12-4 to TRBJ1-6, with D possibly matching TRBD1 (5 bases). V was trimmed by 4 bases and J by 10 bases, leaving 8 bases between them. The CDR3 runs to 12 residues.

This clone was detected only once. CDR3: CASISFGGRAFF. The DNA of the CDR3 is TGTGCCAGCATTTCTTTCGGGGGTAGAGCTTTCTTT. V and J are TRBV6-5 and TRBJ1-1; D possibly corresponds to TRBD1 (5 bases). The CDR3 length is 12 residues. V lost 7 bases and J lost 10, with 16 bases in between. Germline CDR1 MNHEY, CDR2 SVGAGI.

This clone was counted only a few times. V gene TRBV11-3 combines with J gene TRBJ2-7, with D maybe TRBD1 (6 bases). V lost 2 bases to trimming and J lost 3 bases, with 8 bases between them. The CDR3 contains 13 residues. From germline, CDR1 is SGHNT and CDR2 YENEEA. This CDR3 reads CASSLKGGYEQYF. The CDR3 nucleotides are TGTGCCAGCAGCTTAAAAGGGGGCTACGAGCAGTACTTC.

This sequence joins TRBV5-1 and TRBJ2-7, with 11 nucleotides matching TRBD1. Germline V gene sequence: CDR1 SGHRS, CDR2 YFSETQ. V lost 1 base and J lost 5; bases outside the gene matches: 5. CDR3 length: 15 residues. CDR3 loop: CASSLPGQGADEQYV. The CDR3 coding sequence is TGCGCCAGCAGCTTGCCCGGACAGGGGGCGGACGAGCAGTACGTC.